This T cell receptor beta chain was observed in a study of patients and donors after allogeneic stem cell transplantation. CDR3 length equals 14 residues. V gave up 0 bases and J gave up 8 bases; unmatched junction bases: 5. Germline loops: CDR1 SQVTM, CDR2 ANQGSEA. TCRdb itself ran the RT-PCR reads through MiXCR, one entry per CDR3 protein. The sample records 150,000 to 200,000 distinct CDR3 sequences, around 41% being singletons. The clonotype was recovered from a human donor who was either an allogeneic HSCT recipient or a stem cell or donor lymphocyte infusion donor (not recorded which). It is not recorded whose cells these are; they may come from a transplant donor. The rearrangement joins TRBV29-1 to TRBJ2-1, with 9 bases matching TRBD2. Sequencing was done on a sample of blood, either unsorted or a sorted T cell fraction (not recorded which). The DNA of the CDR3 is TGCAGCGTTGAAGATCTTTGGACTAGCGATGAGCAGTTCTTC. This codes for CSVEDLWTSDEQFF.